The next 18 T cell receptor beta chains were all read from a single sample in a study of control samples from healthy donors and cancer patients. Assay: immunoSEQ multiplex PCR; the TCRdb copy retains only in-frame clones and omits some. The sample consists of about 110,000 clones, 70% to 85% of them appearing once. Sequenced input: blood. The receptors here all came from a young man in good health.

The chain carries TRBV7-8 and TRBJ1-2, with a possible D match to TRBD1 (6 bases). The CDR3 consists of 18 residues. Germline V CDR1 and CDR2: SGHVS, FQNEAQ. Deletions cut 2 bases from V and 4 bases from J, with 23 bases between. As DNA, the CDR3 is TGTGCCAGCAGCTTACCGGGACAAAGCCTCCCAATTCTCTATGGCTACACCTTC. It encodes CASSLPGQSLPILYGYTF.

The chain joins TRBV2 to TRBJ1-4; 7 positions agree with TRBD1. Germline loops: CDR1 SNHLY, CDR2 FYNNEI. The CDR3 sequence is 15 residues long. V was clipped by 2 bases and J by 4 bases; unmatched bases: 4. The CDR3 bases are TGTGCCAGCAGTGAACGGGACAGATTTAATGAAAAACTGTTTTTT. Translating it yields CASSERDRFNEKLFF.

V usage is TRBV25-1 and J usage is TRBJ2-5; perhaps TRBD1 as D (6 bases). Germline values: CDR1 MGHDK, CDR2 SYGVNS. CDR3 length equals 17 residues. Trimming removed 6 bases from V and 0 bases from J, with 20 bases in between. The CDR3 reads CASRRTVGDTNQETQYF. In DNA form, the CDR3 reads TGTGCCAGCAGAAGGACAGTGGGGGATACTAACCAAGAGACCCAGTACTTC. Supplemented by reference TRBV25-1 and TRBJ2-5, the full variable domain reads EADIYQTPRYLVIGTGKKITLECSQTMGHDKMYWYQQDPGMELHLIHYSYGVNSTEKGDLSSESTVSRIRTEHFPLTLESARPSHTSQYLCASRRTVGDTNQETQYFGPGTRLLVL.

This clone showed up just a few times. DNA of the CDR3: TGTGCCAGCAGTTACTACTTATCCCGAGAGACCCAGTACTTC. It specifies CASSYYLSRETQYF. The chain combines TRBV6-6 with TRBJ2-5; D unresolved. Trimming cost V 1 base and J 4 bases, with 10 bases left between them. CDR1 is MNHNY, CDR2 SVGAGI, per germline (reference sequence). This CDR3 region has 14 residues.

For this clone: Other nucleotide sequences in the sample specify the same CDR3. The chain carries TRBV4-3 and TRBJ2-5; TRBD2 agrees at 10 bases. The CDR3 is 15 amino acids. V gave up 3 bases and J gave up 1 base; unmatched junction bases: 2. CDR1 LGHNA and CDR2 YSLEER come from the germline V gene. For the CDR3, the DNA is TGCGCCAGCAGCCAGGAGCGGGGGGGCCAAGAGACCCAGTACTTC. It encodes CASSQERGGQETQYF.

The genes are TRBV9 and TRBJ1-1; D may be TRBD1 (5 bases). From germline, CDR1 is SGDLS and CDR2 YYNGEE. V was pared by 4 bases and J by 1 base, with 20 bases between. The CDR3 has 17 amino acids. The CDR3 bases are TGTGCCAGCAGCCCAGCCCAGGTAGTGGGACCGAACACTGAAGCTTTCTTT. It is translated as CASSPAQVVGPNTEAFF.

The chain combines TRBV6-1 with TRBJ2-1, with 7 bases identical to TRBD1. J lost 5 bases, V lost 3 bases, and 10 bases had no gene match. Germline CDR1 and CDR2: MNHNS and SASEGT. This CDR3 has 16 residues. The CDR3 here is CASSDPLRDRDNEQFF. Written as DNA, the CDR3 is TGTGCCAGCAGTGATCCTCTGAGGGACAGAGACAATGAGCAGTTCTTC.

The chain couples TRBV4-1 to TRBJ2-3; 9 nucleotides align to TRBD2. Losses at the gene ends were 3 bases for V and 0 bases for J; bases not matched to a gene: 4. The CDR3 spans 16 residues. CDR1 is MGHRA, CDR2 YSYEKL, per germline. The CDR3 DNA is TGCGCCAGCAGCCACCTAGCGGGGACGAGCACAGATACGCAGTATTTT. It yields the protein CASSHLAGTSTDTQYF.

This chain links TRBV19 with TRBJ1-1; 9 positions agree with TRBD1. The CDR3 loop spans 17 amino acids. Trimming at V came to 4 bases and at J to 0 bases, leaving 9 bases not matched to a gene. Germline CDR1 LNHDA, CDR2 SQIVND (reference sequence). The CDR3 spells CASSRGDRGLVNTEAFF. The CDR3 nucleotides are TGTGCCAGTAGTAGGGGCGACAGGGGGTTAGTGAACACTGAAGCTTTCTTT.

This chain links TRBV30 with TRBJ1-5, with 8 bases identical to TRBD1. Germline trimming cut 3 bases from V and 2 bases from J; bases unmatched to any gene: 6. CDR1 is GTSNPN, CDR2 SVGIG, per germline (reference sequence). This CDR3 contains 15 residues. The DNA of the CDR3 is TGTGCCTGGAGGCGCGGGACAGGAGGCAATCAGCCCCAGCATTTT. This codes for CAWRRGTGGNQPQHF.

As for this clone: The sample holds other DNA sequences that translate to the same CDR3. The DNA for the CDR3 is TGTGCCAGCAGCCCTAGCGGGGGGGCAACAGATACGCAGTATTTT. It is translated as CASSPSGGATDTQYF. The chain joins TRBV7-9 to TRBJ2-3; 12 bases are shared with TRBD2. Germline V gene sequence: CDR1 SEHNR, CDR2 FQNEAQ (reference sequence). The CDR3 extends over 15 amino acids. V trimming: 5 bases; J trimming: 3 bases; junction bases outside the gene matches: 3.

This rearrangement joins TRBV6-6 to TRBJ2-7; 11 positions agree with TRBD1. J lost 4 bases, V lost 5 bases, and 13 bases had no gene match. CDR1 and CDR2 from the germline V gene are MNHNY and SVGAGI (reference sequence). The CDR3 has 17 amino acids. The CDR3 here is CASSPPVIGDRGYEQYV. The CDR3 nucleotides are TGTGCCAGCAGTCCCCCCGTTATCGGGGACAGGGGGTACGAGCAGTACGTC.

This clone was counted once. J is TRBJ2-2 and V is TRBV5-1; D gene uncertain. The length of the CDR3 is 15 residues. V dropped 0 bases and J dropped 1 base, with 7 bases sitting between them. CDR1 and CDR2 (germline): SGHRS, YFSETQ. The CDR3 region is CASSLVLGNTGELFF. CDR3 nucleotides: TGCGCCAGCAGCTTGGTCCTGGGGAACACCGGGGAGCTGTTTTTT.

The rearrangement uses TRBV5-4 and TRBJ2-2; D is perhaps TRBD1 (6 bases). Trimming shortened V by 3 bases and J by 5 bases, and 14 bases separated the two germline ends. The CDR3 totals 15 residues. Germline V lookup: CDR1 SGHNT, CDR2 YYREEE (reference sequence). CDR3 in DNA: TGTGCCAGCAGCTCTAACAGGGTTGGAACCGGGGAGCTGTTTTTT. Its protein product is CASSSNRVGTGELFF.

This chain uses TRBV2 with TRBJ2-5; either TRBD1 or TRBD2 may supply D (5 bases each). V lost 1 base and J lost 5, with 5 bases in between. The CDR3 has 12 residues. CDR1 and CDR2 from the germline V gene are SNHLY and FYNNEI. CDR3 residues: CASSEGGETQYF. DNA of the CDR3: TGTGCCAGCAGTGAAGGGGGGGAGACCCAGTACTTC.

The CDR3 is CASSRDTKNIQYF. The CDR3 DNA reads TGTGCCAGCAGCCGGGACACCAAAAACATTCAGTACTTC. The V call is TRBV6-2 or TRBV6-3, the J call TRBJ2-4; a weak D match, TRBD1 (6 bases). V was shortened by 6 bases and J by 2 bases, with 8 bases between the two germline ends. The CDR3 has 13 amino acids. Germline CDR1 MNHEY, CDR2 SVGEGT.

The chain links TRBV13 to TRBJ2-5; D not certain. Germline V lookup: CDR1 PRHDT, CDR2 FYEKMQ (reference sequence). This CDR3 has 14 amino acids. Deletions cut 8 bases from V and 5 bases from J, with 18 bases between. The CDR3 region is CASGREGAAETQYF. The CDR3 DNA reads TGTGCCAGCGGAAGGGAAGGAGCCGCGGAGACCCAGTACTTC.

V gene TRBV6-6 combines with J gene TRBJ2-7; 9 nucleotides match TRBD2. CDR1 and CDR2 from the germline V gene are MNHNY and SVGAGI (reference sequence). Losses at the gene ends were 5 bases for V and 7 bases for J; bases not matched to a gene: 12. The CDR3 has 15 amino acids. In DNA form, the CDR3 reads TGTGCCAGCAGTCACCTTGCGGGGGGGCCGAGGGAGCAGTACGTC. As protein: CASSHLAGGPREQYV.